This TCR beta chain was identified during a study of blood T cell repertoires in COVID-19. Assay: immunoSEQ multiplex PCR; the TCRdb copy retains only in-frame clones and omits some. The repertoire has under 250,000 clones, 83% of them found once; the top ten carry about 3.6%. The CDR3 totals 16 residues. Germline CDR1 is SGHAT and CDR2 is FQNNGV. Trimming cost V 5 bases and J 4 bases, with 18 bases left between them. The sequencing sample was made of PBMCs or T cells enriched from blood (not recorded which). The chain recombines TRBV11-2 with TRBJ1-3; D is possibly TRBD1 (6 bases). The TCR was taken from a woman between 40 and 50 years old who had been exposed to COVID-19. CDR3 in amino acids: CASSTQLTGTGNTIYF. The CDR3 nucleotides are TGTGCCAGCAGCACCCAACTTACAGGGACGGGAAACACCATATATTTT. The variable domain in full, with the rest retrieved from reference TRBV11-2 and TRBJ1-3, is EAGVAQSPRYKIIEKRQSVAFWCNPISGHATLYWYQQILGQGPKLLIQFQNNGVVDDSQLPKDRFSAERLKGVDSTLKIQPAKLEDSAVYLCASSTQLTGTGNTIYFGEGSWLTVV.